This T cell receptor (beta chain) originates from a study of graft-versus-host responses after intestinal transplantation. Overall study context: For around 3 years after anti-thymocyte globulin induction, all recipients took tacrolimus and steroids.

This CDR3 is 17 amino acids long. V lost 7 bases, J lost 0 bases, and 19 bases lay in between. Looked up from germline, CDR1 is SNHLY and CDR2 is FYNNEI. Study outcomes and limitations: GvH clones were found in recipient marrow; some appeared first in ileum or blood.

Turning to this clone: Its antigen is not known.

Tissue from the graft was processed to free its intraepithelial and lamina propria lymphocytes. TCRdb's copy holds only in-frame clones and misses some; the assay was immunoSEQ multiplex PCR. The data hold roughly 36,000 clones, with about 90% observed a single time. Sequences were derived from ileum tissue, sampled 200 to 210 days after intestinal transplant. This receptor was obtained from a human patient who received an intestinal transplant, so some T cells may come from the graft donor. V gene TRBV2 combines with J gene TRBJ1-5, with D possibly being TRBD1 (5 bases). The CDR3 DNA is TGTGCCAGCACTATCGGGACCGAGCCATATAGCAATCAGCCCCAGCATTTT. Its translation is CASTIGTEPYSNQPQHF.